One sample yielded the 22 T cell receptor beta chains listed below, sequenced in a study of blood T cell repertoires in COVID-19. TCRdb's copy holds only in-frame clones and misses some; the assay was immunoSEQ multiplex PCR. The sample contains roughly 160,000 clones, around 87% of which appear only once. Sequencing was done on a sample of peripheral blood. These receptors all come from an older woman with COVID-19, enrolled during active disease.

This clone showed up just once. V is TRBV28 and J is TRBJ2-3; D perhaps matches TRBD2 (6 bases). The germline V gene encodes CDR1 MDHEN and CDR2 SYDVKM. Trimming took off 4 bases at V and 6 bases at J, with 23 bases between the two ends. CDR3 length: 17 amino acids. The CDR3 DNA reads TGTGCCAGCAGTTCTTCTTCAGGGACTTCCTTATTGGATACGCAGTATTTT. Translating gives CASSSSSGTSLLDTQYF.

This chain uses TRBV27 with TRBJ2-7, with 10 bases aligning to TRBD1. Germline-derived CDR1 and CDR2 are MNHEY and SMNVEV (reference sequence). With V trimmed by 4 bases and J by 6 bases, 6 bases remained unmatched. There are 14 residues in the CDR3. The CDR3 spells CASSWRQGAIEQYF. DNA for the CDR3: TGTGCCAGCAGTTGGAGACAGGGGGCTATCGAGCAGTACTTC.

The CDR3 DNA is TGTGCCACATCGAACACTGAAGCTTTCTTT. Translated: CATSNTEAFF. This chain links TRBV2 with TRBJ1-1, with D uncertain. V shed 10 bases and J shed 1 base, with 4 bases lying between them. Germline V gene sequence: CDR1 SNHLY, CDR2 FYNNEI. The CDR3 is 10 amino acids. The entire variable domain, with the rest obtained from reference TRBV2 and TRBJ1-1, is as follows: EPEVTQTPSHQVTQMGQEVILRCVPISNHLYFYWYRQILGQKVEFLVSFYNNEISEKSEIFDDQFSVERPDGSNFTLKIRSTKLEDSAMYFCATSNTEAFFGQGTRLTVV.

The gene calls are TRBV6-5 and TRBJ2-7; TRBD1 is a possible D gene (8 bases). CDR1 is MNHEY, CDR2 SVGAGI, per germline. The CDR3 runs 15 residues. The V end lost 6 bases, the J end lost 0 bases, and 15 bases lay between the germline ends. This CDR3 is CASRVTGGVSYEQYF. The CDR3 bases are TGTGCCAGCAGGGTAACAGGGGGGGTCTCCTACGAGCAGTACTTC.

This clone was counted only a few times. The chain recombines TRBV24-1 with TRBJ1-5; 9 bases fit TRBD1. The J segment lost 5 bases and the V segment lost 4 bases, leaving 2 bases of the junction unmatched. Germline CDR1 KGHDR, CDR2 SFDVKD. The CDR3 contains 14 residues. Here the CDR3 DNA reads TGTGCCACCAGTGACTGGACAGGGGATCAGCCCCAGCATTTT. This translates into CATSDWTGDQPQHF.

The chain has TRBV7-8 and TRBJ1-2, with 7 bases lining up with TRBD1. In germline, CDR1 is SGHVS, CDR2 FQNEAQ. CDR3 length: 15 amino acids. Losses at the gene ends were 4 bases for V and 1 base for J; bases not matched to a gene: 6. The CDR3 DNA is TGTGCCAGCAGCTCCTCCGGGACAGTTAACTATGGCTACACCTTC. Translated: CASSSSGTVNYGYTF.

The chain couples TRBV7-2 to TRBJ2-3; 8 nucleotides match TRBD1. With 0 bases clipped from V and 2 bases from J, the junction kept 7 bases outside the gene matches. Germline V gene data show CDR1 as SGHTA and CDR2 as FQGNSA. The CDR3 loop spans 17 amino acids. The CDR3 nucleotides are TGTGCCAGCAGCTTAGCGTTCAGGGGGCGGGCCACAGATACGCAGTATTTT. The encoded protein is CASSLAFRGRATDTQYF. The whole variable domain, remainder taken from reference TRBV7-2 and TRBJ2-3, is GAGVSQSPSNKVTEKGKDVELRCDPISGHTALYWYRQSLGQGLEFLIYFQGNSAPDKSGLPSDRFSAERTGGSVSTLTIQRTQQEDSAVYLCASSLAFRGRATDTQYFGPGTRLTVL.

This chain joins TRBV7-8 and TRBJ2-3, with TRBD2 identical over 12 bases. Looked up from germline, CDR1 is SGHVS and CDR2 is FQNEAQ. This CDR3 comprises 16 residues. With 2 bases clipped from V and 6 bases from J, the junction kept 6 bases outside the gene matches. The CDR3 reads CASSLIPSGGADTQYF. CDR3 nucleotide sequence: TGTGCCAGCAGCTTAATCCCTAGCGGGGGGGCGGATACGCAGTATTTT.

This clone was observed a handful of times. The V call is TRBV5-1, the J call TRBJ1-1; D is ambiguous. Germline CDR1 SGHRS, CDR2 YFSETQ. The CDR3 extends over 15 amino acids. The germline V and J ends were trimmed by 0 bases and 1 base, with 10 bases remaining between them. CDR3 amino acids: CASSLEYTPNTEAFF. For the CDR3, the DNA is TGCGCCAGCAGCTTGGAATACACCCCGAACACTGAAGCTTTCTTT.

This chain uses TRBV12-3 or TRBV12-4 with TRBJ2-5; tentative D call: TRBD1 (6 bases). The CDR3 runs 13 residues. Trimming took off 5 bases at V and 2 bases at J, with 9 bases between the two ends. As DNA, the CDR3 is TGTGCCAGCAGTAGGACAGTTCAAGAGACCCAGTACTTC. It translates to CASSRTVQETQYF.

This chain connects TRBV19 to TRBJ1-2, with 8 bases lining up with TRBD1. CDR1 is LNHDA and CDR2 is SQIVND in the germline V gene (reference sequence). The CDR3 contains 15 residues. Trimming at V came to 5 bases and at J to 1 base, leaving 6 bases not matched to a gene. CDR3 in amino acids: CASSVSRGLNYGYTF. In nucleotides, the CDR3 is TGTGCCAGTAGTGTTTCCAGGGGGCTTAACTATGGCTACACCTTC.

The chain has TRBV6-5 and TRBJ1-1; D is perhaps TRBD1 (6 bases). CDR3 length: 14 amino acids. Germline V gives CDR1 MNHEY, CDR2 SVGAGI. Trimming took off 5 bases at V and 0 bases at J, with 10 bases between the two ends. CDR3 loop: CASSPDRVNTEAFF. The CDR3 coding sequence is TGTGCCAGCAGTCCGGACAGAGTGAACACTGAAGCTTTCTTT.

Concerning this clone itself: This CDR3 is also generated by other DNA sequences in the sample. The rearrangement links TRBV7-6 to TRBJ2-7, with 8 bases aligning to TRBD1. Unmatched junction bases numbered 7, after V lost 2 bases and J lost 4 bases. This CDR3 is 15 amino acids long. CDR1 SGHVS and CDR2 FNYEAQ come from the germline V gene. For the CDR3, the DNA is TGTGCCAGCAGCTTACTGCAGGGGGCTTCTTACGAGCAGTACTTC. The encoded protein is CASSLLQGASYEQYF.

CDR3 loop: CASSPLWRNTEAFF. CDR3 sequence (DNA): TGTGCCAGCAGTCCGCTTTGGAGGAACACTGAAGCTTTCTTT. The chain links TRBV6-5 to TRBJ1-1; no reliable D call. Germline CDR1 is MNHEY and CDR2 is SVGAGI. The CDR3 is 14 residues long. Trimming left V 5 bases short and J 1 base short, with 11 bases between.

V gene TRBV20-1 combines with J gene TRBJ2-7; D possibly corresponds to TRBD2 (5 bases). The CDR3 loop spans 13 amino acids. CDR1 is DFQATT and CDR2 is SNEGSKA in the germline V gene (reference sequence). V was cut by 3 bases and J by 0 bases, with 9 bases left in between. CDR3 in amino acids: CSASVSGSYEQYF. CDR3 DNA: TGCAGTGCTAGTGTGAGCGGCTCCTACGAGCAGTACTTC.

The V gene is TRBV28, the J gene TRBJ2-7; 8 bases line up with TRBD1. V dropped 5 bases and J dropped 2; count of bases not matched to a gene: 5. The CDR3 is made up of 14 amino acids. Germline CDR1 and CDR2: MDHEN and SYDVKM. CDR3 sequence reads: CASSPGGSAYEQYF. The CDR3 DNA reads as TGTGCCAGCAGTCCAGGGGGCTCCGCCTACGAGCAGTACTTC.

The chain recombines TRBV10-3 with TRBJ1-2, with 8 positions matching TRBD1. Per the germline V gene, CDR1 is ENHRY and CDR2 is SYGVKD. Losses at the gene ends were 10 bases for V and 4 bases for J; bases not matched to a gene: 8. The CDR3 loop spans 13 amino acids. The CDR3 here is CASVADRVYGYTF. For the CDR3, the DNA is TGTGCCAGCGTTGCGGACAGGGTCTATGGCTACACCTTC.

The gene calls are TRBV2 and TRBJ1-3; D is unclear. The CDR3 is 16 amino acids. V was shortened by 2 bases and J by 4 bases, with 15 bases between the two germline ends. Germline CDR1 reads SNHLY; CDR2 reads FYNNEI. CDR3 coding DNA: TGTGCCAGCAGTGAATATGGAGAAAGGCCCGGAAACACCATATATTTT. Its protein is CASSEYGERPGNTIYF. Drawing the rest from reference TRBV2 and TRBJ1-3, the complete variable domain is EPEVTQTPSHQVTQMGQEVILRCVPISNHLYFYWYRQILGQKVEFLVSFYNNEISEKSEIFDDQFSVERPDGSNFTLKIRSTKLEDSAMYFCASSEYGERPGNTIYFGEGSWLTVV.

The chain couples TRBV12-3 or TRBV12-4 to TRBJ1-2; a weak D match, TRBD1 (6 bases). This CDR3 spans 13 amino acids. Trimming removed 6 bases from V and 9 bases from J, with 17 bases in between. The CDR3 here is CASSLRTALSYTF. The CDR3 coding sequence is TGTGCCAGCAGCCTTCGGACAGCCCTAAGCTACACCTTC.

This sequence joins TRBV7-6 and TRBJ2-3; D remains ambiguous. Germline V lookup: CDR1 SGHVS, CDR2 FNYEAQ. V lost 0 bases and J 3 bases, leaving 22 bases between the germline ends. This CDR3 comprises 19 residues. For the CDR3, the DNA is TGTGCCAGCAGCTTAGCGCCCCCTCTACTTCCAATGCAAACAGATACGCAGTATTTT. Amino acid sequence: CASSLAPPLLPMQTDTQYF.

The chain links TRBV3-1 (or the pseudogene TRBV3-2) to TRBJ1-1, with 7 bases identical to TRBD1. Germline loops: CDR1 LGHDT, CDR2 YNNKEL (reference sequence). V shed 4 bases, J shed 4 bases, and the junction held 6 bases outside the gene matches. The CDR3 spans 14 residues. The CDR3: CASSRNDRATEAFF. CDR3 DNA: TGTGCCAGCAGCCGAAACGACAGGGCCACTGAAGCTTTCTTT.

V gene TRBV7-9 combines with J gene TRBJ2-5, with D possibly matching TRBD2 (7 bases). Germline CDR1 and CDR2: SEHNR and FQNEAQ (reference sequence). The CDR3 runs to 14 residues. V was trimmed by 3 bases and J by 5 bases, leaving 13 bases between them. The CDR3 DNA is TGTGCCAGCAGCTTCAAGGGGGGGCCGGAGACCCAGTACTTC. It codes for CASSFKGGPETQYF.